The next 30 T cell receptor beta chains were all read from a single sample in a study of OX40 agonist ivuxolimab in advanced cancers. Sequencing used immunoSEQ multiplex PCR; TCRdb keeps in-frame clones, though not all of them. The sample records tens of thousands of clones, approximately 92% being singletons. This specimen was CD4+ or CD8+ T cells sorted from blood, taken in a trial of the OX40 agonist ivuxolimab. All receptors derive from an adult with an advanced solid tumor such as melanoma, head and neck, liver or kidney cancer.

The rearrangement uses TRBV10-3 and TRBJ2-7, with a tentative D call TRBD2 (6 bases). The CDR3 has 13 amino acids. Germline assignment: CDR1 ENHRY and CDR2 SYGVKD. V was shortened by 3 bases and J by 4 bases, with 10 bases between the two germline ends. The CDR3 reads CAISDPGTYEQYF. The CDR3 nucleotides are TGTGCCATCAGTGACCCCGGGACTTACGAGCAGTACTTC.

The chain carries TRBV6-1 and TRBJ2-3; TRBD2 matches 7 bases. In germline, CDR1 is MNHNS, CDR2 SASEGT. This CDR3 is built from 15 residues. V dropped 5 bases and J dropped 1; count of bases not matched to a gene: 6. The CDR3 nucleotides are TGTGCCAGCAGTCCTAGCGGAGCCGGCACAGATACGCAGTATTTT. Encoded protein: CASSPSGAGTDTQYF.

The chain couples TRBV7-9 to TRBJ2-1; 7 bases are a match to TRBD1. V gave up 4 bases and J gave up 0 bases; unmatched junction bases: 6. The CDR3 is 16 amino acids. CDR1 and CDR2 (germline): SEHNR, FQNEAQ (reference sequence). CDR3 sequence reads: CASSYSRGPSYNEQFF. As DNA, the CDR3 is TGTGCCAGCAGCTATTCTAGGGGGCCCTCCTACAATGAGCAGTTCTTC.

The chain uses TRBV6-1 and TRBJ1-5; D unresolved. The germline V gene encodes CDR1 MNHNS and CDR2 SASEGT. V shed 5 bases and J shed 0 bases, with 11 bases lying between them. The length of the CDR3 is 15 residues. For the CDR3, the DNA is TGTGCCAGCAGTTCCCCGGGTTTTAGCAATCAGCCCCAGCATTTT. Protein product: CASSSPGFSNQPQHF.

The chain recombines TRBV5-6 with TRBJ2-7; D is ambiguous. The CDR3 extends over 14 amino acids. Deletions cut 4 bases from V and 0 bases from J, with 11 bases between. Germline-derived CDR1 and CDR2 are SGHDT and YYEEEE. This CDR3 is CASSLRVVSYEQYF. Here the CDR3 DNA reads TGTGCCAGCAGCCTCCGAGTCGTCTCCTACGAGCAGTACTTC.

The chain links TRBV5-6 to TRBJ2-1; 10 bases are shared with TRBD1. CDR1 is SGHDT and CDR2 is YYEEEE in the germline V gene. The CDR3 is 16 residues long. V lost 3 bases, J lost 6 bases, and 9 bases stayed unmatched. CDR3 nucleotide sequence: TGTGCCAGCAGCTGCGAGGGGACAGGGGCTACCAATGAGCAGTTCTTC. Its translation: CASSCEGTGATNEQFF.

The gene calls are TRBV4-2 and TRBJ2-3; 7 positions agree with TRBD2. The ends lost 3 bases at V and 1 base at J; junction bases unmatched: 10. The germline CDR1 and CDR2 sequences are LGHNA and YNFKEQ. This CDR3 is 17 amino acids long. The CDR3 bases are TGTGCCAGCAGCCAGGACCTTAGCGGGCGCCGCACAGATACGCAGTATTTT. This translates into CASSQDLSGRRTDTQYF.

The chain uses TRBV19 and TRBJ1-4, with 7 nucleotides matching TRBD1. This CDR3 spans 16 amino acids. Germline assignment: CDR1 LNHDA and CDR2 SQIVND (reference sequence). V trimming: 5 bases; J trimming: 6 bases; junction bases outside the gene matches: 12. Written as DNA, the CDR3 is TGTGCCAGTAGTGGAAACAGGGGCGGGGGTCATGAAAAACTGTTTTTT. This gives the protein CASSGNRGGGHEKLFF.

The V call is TRBV27, the J call TRBJ2-7; no clear D gene. Germline CDR1 and CDR2: MNHEY and SMNVEV (reference sequence). Trimming pared 5 bases from V and 1 base from J, leaving 12 bases between. There are 14 residues in the CDR3. CDR3 in amino acids: CASSQGKVSYEQYF. In DNA, the CDR3 is TGTGCCAGCAGTCAAGGCAAGGTATCCTACGAGCAGTACTTC.

In this sample, this clone turned up once. V is TRBV7-8 and J is TRBJ2-7; TRBD1 matches 9 bases. The germline gives CDR1 SGHVS, CDR2 FQNEAQ. The CDR3 extends over 12 amino acids. V trimming: 4 bases; J trimming: 7 bases; junction bases outside the gene matches: 2. CDR3: CASSYRGHEQYF. Written as DNA, the CDR3 is TGTGCCAGCAGCTACAGGGGGCATGAGCAGTACTTC. Full variable domain (missing parts from reference TRBV7-8 and TRBJ2-7): GAGVSQSPRYKVAKRGQDVALRCDPISGHVSLFWYQQALGQGPEFLTYFQNEAQLDKSGLPSDRFFAERPEGSVSTLKIQRTQQEDSAVYLCASSYRGHEQYFGPGTRLTVT.

The chain combines TRBV11-2 with TRBJ2-1; D call uncertain. The CDR3 consists of 14 residues. CDR1 SGHAT and CDR2 FQNNGV come from the germline V gene. V lost 3 bases to trimming and J lost 3 bases, with 9 bases between them. The CDR3 DNA sequence: TGTGCCAGCAGCTTCGGGTCCTTCTACAATGAGCAGTTCTTC. Translation gives CASSFGSFYNEQFF.

CDR3 coding DNA: TGTGCCAGTAGGTTAGGGGGCGGGGAGCTGTTTTTT. Protein: CASRLGGGELFF. V and J are TRBV19 and TRBJ2-2; TRBD1 might be the D (6 bases). V shed 6 bases and J shed 7 bases, with 9 bases lying between them. The length of the CDR3 is 12 residues. Germline V lookup: CDR1 LNHDA, CDR2 SQIVND (reference sequence).

This sequence joins TRBV2 and TRBJ2-7; D gene ambiguous. The germline V and J ends were trimmed by 5 bases and 3 bases, with 17 bases remaining between them. From germline, CDR1 is SNHLY and CDR2 FYNNEI. The length of the CDR3 is 15 residues. The CDR3 loop reads CASSPSQGVYYEQYV. The CDR3 DNA sequence: TGTGCCAGCAGTCCCTCACAAGGAGTATACTACGAGCAGTACGTC.

CDR3: CASSAPGTSENNEQFF. Written as DNA, the CDR3 is TGCGCCAGCAGCGCTCCCGGGACTAGCGAGAACAATGAGCAGTTCTTC. The J gene is TRBJ2-1, the V gene TRBV5-1; 10 bases agree with TRBD2. Germline V gene sequence: CDR1 SGHRS, CDR2 YFSETQ. Trimming removed 4 bases from V and 5 bases from J; junction bases left unmatched: 9. The CDR3 is 16 residues long.

CDR3 in DNA: TGTGCCAGCAGCACCCGGGACTACGAGGATCGCGGTGAGCAGTTCTTC. Its protein product is CASSTRDYEDRGEQFF. The chain couples TRBV5-5 to TRBJ2-1; TRBD2 aligns across 7 bases. Germline loops: CDR1 SGHKS, CDR2 YYEKEE (reference sequence). Unmatched junction bases numbered 16, after V lost 4 bases and J lost 9 bases. This CDR3 is built from 16 residues.

This sequence joins TRBV11-2 and TRBJ2-5; 9 bases align to TRBD1. Germline CDR1 reads SGHAT; CDR2 reads FQNNGV. The CDR3 consists of 17 residues. With 4 bases clipped from V and 2 bases from J, the junction kept 11 bases outside the gene matches. CDR3 sequence reads: CASSYSHDGTGQETQYF. The CDR3 DNA is TGTGCCAGCAGCTACTCCCACGATGGGACAGGGCAAGAGACCCAGTACTTC.

The rearrangement joins TRBV5-1 to TRBJ2-1; D might be TRBD2 (5 bases). Germline V lookup: CDR1 SGHRS, CDR2 YFSETQ. V gave up 0 bases and J gave up 0 bases, with 13 bases separating them. This CDR3 is built from 17 residues. CDR3 DNA sequence: TGCGCCAGCAGCTTGGCTAGGACTTCCATCTCCTACAATGAGCAGTTCTTC. Its protein product is CASSLARTSISYNEQFF.

This rearrangement joins TRBV4-2 to TRBJ1-4; D uncertain. The germline gives CDR1 LGHNA, CDR2 YNFKEQ. Between the trimmed V and J ends, which lost 4 bases and 7 bases, there was a span of 13 bases. The CDR3 sequence is 14 residues long. The CDR3 DNA reads TGTGCCAGCAGCCCCCCGGGTAGAGGTGAAAAACTGTTTTTT. This gives the protein CASSPPGRGEKLFF.

The chain recombines TRBV27 with TRBJ2-3; a weak D match, TRBD2 (5 bases). CDR3 length: 13 residues. With 3 bases removed from V and 2 bases from J, the gap between germline ends came to 6 bases. Germline V gene data show CDR1 as MNHEY and CDR2 as SMNVEV (reference sequence). The CDR3 sequence: CASSLDFTDTQYF. CDR3 nucleotides: TGTGCCAGCAGTTTGGACTTCACAGATACGCAGTATTTT.

The chain recombines TRBV19 with TRBJ2-7; 7 nucleotides line up with TRBD2. The trim removed 5 bases at V and 2 bases at J, leaving 12 bases unmatched. Germline-derived CDR1 and CDR2 are LNHDA and SQIVND (reference sequence). CDR3 length: 16 residues. The CDR3 loop reads CASSPSSGLGAYEQYF. In DNA, the CDR3 is TGTGCCAGTAGTCCCTCGAGTGGACTAGGAGCCTACGAGCAGTACTTC.

The gene calls are TRBV6-1 and TRBJ2-7; D not certain. The V end was cut by 1 base, the J end by 4 bases, with 8 bases between. Germline V gene sequence: CDR1 MNHNS, CDR2 SASEGT. The CDR3 is 13 residues long. CDR3 region: CASSEVKGYEQYF. The CDR3 DNA follows: TGTGCCAGCAGTGAAGTTAAGGGATACGAGCAGTACTTC.

The chain employs TRBV19 and TRBJ2-2, with 11 bases aligning to TRBD1. Germline V gene data show CDR1 as LNHDA and CDR2 as SQIVND (reference sequence). Trimming took 5 bases from V and 5 from J; bases not matched to a gene: 10. This CDR3 is 17 amino acids long. CDR3 sequence (DNA): TGTGCCAGTAGTTACCTGGGGACAGGGGGATTTACCGGGGAGCTGTTTTTT. It encodes CASSYLGTGGFTGELFF.

The J gene is TRBJ1-5, the V gene TRBV6-4; D possibly corresponds to TRBD1 (5 bases). The CDR3 is made up of 15 amino acids. V was cut by 6 bases and J by 3 bases, with 15 bases left in between. CDR1 and CDR2 (germline): MRHNA, SNTAGT. CDR3 nucleotide sequence: TGTGCCAGCAGAAGACTTAGGGACTCCAATCAGCCCCAGCATTTT. Amino acid sequence: CASRRLRDSNQPQHF.

This clone has a single count. This chain uses TRBV4-3 with TRBJ1-2; TRBD1 agrees at 7 bases. CDR3 length: 16 amino acids. The trim removed 0 bases at V and 4 bases at J, leaving 8 bases unmatched. CDR1 LGHNA and CDR2 YSLEER come from the germline V gene. The CDR3 is CASSQDTTGAGYGYTF. Written as DNA, the CDR3 is TGCGCCAGCAGCCAAGATACAACAGGGGCAGGCTATGGCTACACCTTC.

This clone is a singleton in its sample. The chain is built from TRBV5-1 and TRBJ2-2, with 11 bases lining up with TRBD2. Germline trimming cut 3 bases from V and 0 bases from J; bases unmatched to any gene: 7. The CDR3 is made up of 18 amino acids. Germline lookup yields CDR1 SGHRS and CDR2 YFSETQ. The CDR3 DNA is TGCGCCAGCAGCTGGGGACTAGCGGAGAAAGCGAACACCGGGGAGCTGTTTTTT. Amino acids: CASSWGLAEKANTGELFF.

This chain joins TRBV27 and TRBJ1-4, with 11 bases lining up with TRBD1. CDR1 is MNHEY and CDR2 is SMNVEV in the germline V gene (reference sequence). This CDR3 contains 16 residues. Unmatched junction bases numbered 8, after V lost 9 bases and J lost 2 bases. The CDR3 DNA sequence: TGTGCCAGTCTCCCCGGACAGGGGGCCACTAATGAAAAACTGTTTTTT. It codes for CASLPGQGATNEKLFF.

This clone came up a few times. The chain links TRBV7-9 to TRBJ1-6; no firm D call. The CDR3 runs to 14 residues. Germline-derived CDR1 and CDR2 are SEHNR and FQNEAQ (reference sequence). The V end was cut by 0 bases, the J end by 8 bases, with 8 bases between. In nucleotides, the CDR3 is TGTGCCAGCAGCTTAGCGTTGAACGATTCACCCCTCCACTTT. Translated: CASSLALNDSPLHF.

The rearrangement links TRBV4-3 to TRBJ1-2; D unclear. The CDR3 is 15 amino acids. Germline V gene lookup returns CDR1 LGHNA and CDR2 YSLEER. The germline V and J ends were trimmed by 0 bases and 1 base, with 9 bases remaining between them. The CDR3 protein is CASSQDGSFNYGYTF. CDR3 sequence (DNA): TGCGCCAGCAGCCAAGACGGCAGCTTTAACTATGGCTACACCTTC.

The V call is TRBV9, the J call TRBJ2-1; 7 bases align to TRBD2. CDR1 is SGDLS and CDR2 is YYNGEE in the germline V gene. J was trimmed by 6 bases and V by 0 bases; bases with no gene match: 6. The CDR3 runs 15 residues. CDR3 residues: CASSVGLAASNEQFF. The CDR3 DNA follows: TGTGCCAGCAGCGTAGGGCTAGCGGCTTCCAATGAGCAGTTCTTC. Full variable domain (remainder filled in from reference TRBV9 and TRBJ2-1): DSGVTQTPKHLITATGQRVTLRCSPRSGDLSVYWYQQSLDQGLQFLIQYYNGEERAKGNILERFSAQQFPDLHSELNLSSLELGDSALYFCASSVGLAASNEQFFGPGTRLTVL.

This chain joins TRBV12-1 and TRBJ2-7. TRBV12-1 is an annotated pseudogene. The CDR3 has 15 amino acids. This chain's CDR3 is CASSFCGCASYEQYV. In nucleotides, the CDR3 is TGTGCCAGCAGCTTTTGTGGATGTGCTTCCTACGAGCAGTACGTC.